These T cell receptor beta chains were read from a single sample in a study of identical twins. TCRdb ran MiXCR on the 5' RACE reads and lists one entry per CDR3 protein. The sample consists of hundreds of thousands of distinct CDR3 sequences, 8.5% to 9.5% of them appearing once. These data also formed part of another study, on yellow fever vaccine responses in identical twins.

The sequenced material came from PBMCs. The source is a woman younger than 30 in good health. The CDR3 runs from the conserved cysteine through the conserved F or W. The D gene is left open where the match is weak. The listing skips clone size in some rows; elsewhere it reads once, few, many or a size class.

j_call cdr3_length clone_size v_call d_call cdr3_nt cdr3_aa
TRBJ1-2 11 NA TRBV20-1 TRBD1 TGCAGTGCCGACGACAGGGTCGGCTACACCTTC CSADDRVGYTF
TRBJ2-5 13 NA TRBV29-1 NA TGCAGCGTTGGGACAGAACCAAAAGAGACCCAGTACTTC CSVGTEPKETQYF
TRBJ2-2 17 NA TRBV12-3/TRBV12-4 TRBD2 TGTGCCAGCATCAGGACTAGCGGGGGGTCGCCCACCGGGGAGCTGTTTTTT CASIRTSGGSPTGELFF
TRBJ2-7 14 few TRBV29-1 NA TGCAGCGTTGAAGCGCAGGGCCTCTCCCGCGAGCAGTACTTC CSVEAQGLSREQYF
TRBJ2-3 15 few TRBV29-1 TRBD1 TGCAGCGTTGAAGAGCAGGGGGCATACACAGATACGCAGTATTTT CSVEEQGAYTDTQYF
TRBJ2-1 15 NA TRBV9 NA TGTGCCAGCAGCGTAGTTGGGACTCAGAACAATGAGCAGTTCTTC CASSVVGTQNNEQFF
TRBJ1-1 12 few TRBV25-1 NA TGTGCCAGCAGTGCCCAGGGGTTTGAAGCTTTCTTT CASSAQGFEAFF
TRBJ2-7 16 NA TRBV5-1 NA TGCGCCAGCAGCTTGGACCGGGCAGGAAACTCCTACGAGCAGTACTTC CASSLDRAGNSYEQYF
TRBJ2-1 16 many TRBV28 TRBD1 TGTGCCAGCACCCCGCGTGGGACAGGGGTCTACAATGAGCAGTTCTTC CASTPRGTGVYNEQFF
TRBJ2-2 13 few TRBV28 NA TGTGCCAGCAGTTTATTATACACCGGGGAGCTGTTTTTT CASSLLYTGELFF
TRBJ2-7 16 NA TRBV28 TRBD1 TGTGCCAGCAGCCCTTCTCGGACAGGAGTCTCCTACGAGCAGTACTTC CASSPSRTGVSYEQYF
TRBJ2-1 16 few TRBV28 TRBD2 TGTGCCAGCAGTTTCTTTAGCGGGCAGGACTACAATGAGCAGTTCTTC CASSFFSGQDYNEQFF
TRBJ2-7 14 NA TRBV12-3/TRBV12-4 TRBD1 TGTGCCAGCCTTGACCGGGACAGGGGTTACGAGCAGTACTTC CASLDRDRGYEQYF
TRBJ2-1 15 NA TRBV20-1 TRBD2 TGCTGTGCTAGTTGGCTAGCGGGTGGGGGCGATGAGCAGTTCTTC CCASWLAGGGDEQFF
TRBJ2-1 13 many TRBV12-3/TRBV12-4 TRBD2 TGTGCCAGCACCCTGGGGGTAGCGGGGGAGCAGTTCTTC CASTLGVAGEQFF
TRBJ2-5 18 few TRBV6-2/TRBV6-3 TRBD2 TGTGCCAGCAGTCACGGGGGGGAGGCTAGCGGCAACCAAGAGACCCAGTACTTC CASSHGGEASGNQETQYF
TRBJ1-2 18 NA TRBV29-1 NA TGCAGCGTTGAGACCATAGGGGGGGAGCAATTTCAGGACTATGGCTACACCTTC CSVETIGGEQFQDYGYTF
TRBJ2-7 14 NA TRBV28 NA TGTGCCAGCAGCCCGGTGGGACTGGGGTACGAGCAGTACTTC CASSPVGLGYEQYF
TRBJ2-1 14 NA TRBV28 TRBD1 TGTGCCAGCACCCTAGGGACAGGGGGCAATGAGCAGTTCTTC CASTLGTGGNEQFF
TRBJ1-1 14 NA TRBV7-9 NA TGTGCCAGCAGCTCCGGGGCAGGGGACACTGAAGCTTTCTTT CASSSGAGDTEAFF
TRBJ2-7 17 NA TRBV4-3 NA TGCGCCAGCAGCCAAGACACCGAAGGACGGCGTTTAGACGAGCAGTACTTC CASSQDTEGRRLDEQYF
TRBJ2-5 14 NA TRBV7-8 NA TGTGCCAGCAGCGGGCCCAGGGTTGCAGAGACCCAGTACTTC CASSGPRVAETQYF
TRBJ2-5 19 few TRBV6-5 TRBD2 TGTGCCAGCAGTTTACGGGGCGGCAGAACTGGGGCTAGCGGTGGGACCCAGTACTTC CASSLRGGRTGASGGTQYF
TRBJ2-5 12 few TRBV5-1 NA TGCGCCAGCAGCGGACGGCCAGAGACCCAGTACTTC CASSGRPETQYF
TRBJ2-1 17 NA TRBV6-5 TRBD2 TGTGCCAGCAGTTGGGGACTAGCGGGCCTCTCCTACAATGAGCAGTTCTTC CASSWGLAGLSYNEQFF
TRBJ2-7 15 few TRBV18 TRBD1 TGTGCCAGCTCACCTACGACAGGGGGGGCCTACGAGCAGTACTTC CASSPTTGGAYEQYF
TRBJ1-1 13 NA TRBV5-1 NA TGCGCCAGCAGCTTGGGATTCGGCACTGAAGCTTTCTTT CASSLGFGTEAFF
TRBJ2-5 17 few TRBV20-1 NA TGCAGTGCTAGAGATCGGAACAGGGTGGGGTCCAAAGAGACCCAGTACTTC CSARDRNRVGSKETQYF
TRBJ2-2 16 NA TRBV4-2 NA TGTGCCAGCAGCCAAGAGCCGGGAGCGGGCACCGGGGAGCTGTTTTTT CASSQEPGAGTGELFF
TRBJ2-3 14 NA TRBV5-1 TRBD2 TGCGCCAGCAGCCTCTTCGCGGGGGGTGATACGCAGTATTTT CASSLFAGGDTQYF
TRBJ2-7 16 few TRBV27 TRBD2 TGTGCCAGCAGTTCTGCAGTAGCGGGACTTGGCCACGAGCAGTACTTC CASSSAVAGLGHEQYF
TRBJ2-3 15 many TRBV7-9 NA TGTGCCAGCAGTTTCCGCTCCACGAGCACAGATACGCAGTATTTT CASSFRSTSTDTQYF
TRBJ2-1 16 few TRBV5-1 TRBD2 TGCGCCAGCAGCCCATACACTAGCGGACCCTACCATGAGCAGTTCTTC CASSPYTSGPYHEQFF
TRBJ2-1 18 NA TRBV11-1 TRBD2 TGTGCCAGCAGCGTACAGGGGCTAGCGGGATGGACCTACAATGAGCAGTTCTTC CASSVQGLAGWTYNEQFF
TRBJ2-7 14 few TRBV29-1 NA TGCAGCGTTGAAGATCCAGCGTCCTCCTACGAGCAGTACTTC CSVEDPASSYEQYF
TRBJ2-2 15 many TRBV3-1 TRBD2 TGTGCCAGCAGACGAGCGGGAGGGAACACCGGGGAGCTGTTTTTT CASRRAGGNTGELFF
TRBJ2-1 18 few TRBV11-2 NA TGTGCCTCTCGTAGCATGAGTGTCACGAACCCCAGGTTAAATGAGCAGTTCTTC CASRSMSVTNPRLNEQFF
TRBJ2-5 18 NA TRBV3-1 TRBD2 TGTGCCAGCAGCCCCTACTTGAGGACTAGCGGGCAACAAGAGACCCAGTACTTC CASSPYLRTSGQQETQYF
TRBJ2-1 15 NA TRBV6-1 TRBD1 TGTGCCAGCAGTAAAGGGACAGGGTTATACAATGAGCAGTTCTTC CASSKGTGLYNEQFF
TRBJ1-2 12 few TRBV10-2 NA TGCGCCAGCAGTGAAGGGGATAGTGGCTACACCTTC CASSEGDSGYTF
TRBJ2-7 14 few TRBV6-2/TRBV6-3 TRBD2 TGTGCCAGCAGTTACGGGCCGGGGGGACACGAGCAGTACTTC CASSYGPGGHEQYF
TRBJ1-6 14 NA TRBV10-3 TRBD1 TGTGCCATCAGTGAGGGACAGGTTAATTCACCCCTCCACTTT CAISEGQVNSPLHF